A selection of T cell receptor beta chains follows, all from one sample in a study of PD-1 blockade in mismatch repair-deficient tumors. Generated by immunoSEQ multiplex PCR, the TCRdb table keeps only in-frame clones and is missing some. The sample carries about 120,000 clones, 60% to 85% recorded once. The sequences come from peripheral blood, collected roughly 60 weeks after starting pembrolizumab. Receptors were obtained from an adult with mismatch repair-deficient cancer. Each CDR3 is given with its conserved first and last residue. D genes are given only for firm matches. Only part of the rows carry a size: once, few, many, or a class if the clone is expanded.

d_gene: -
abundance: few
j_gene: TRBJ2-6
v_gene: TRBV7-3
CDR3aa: CASSLDSGANVLTF
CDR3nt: TGTGCCAGCAGCTTGGACTCTGGGGCCAACGTCCTGACTTTC

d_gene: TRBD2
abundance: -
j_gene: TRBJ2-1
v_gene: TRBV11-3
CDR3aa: CASSLVAGGEQFF
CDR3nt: TGTGCCAGCAGCTTAGTAGCGGGAGGCGAGCAGTTCTTC

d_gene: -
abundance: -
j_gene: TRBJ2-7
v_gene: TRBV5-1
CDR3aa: CASSLAPMDGVVQYF
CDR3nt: TGCGCCAGCAGCTTGGCCCCAATGGACGGCGTAGTGCAGTACTTC

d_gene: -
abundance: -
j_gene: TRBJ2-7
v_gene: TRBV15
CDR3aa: CATSRERVPDEQYF
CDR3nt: TGTGCCACCAGCAGAGAACGAGTCCCCGACGAGCAGTACTTC

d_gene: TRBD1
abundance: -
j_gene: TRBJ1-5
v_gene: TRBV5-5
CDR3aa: CASSLGQGGQPQHF
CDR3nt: TGTGCCAGCAGCTTGGGACAGGGGGGACAGCCCCAGCATTTT

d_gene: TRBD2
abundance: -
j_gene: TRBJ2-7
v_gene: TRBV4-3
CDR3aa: CASSKRAGVPYEQYF
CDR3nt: TGCGCCAGCAGCAAGAGGGCGGGAGTACCCTACGAGCAGTACTTC

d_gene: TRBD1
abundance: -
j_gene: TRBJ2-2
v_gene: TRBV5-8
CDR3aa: CASRRTGGRTGELFF
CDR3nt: TGTGCCAGCAGGCGGACAGGGGGCAGAACCGGGGAGCTGTTTTTT

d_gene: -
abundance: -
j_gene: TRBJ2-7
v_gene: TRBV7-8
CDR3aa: CASSGTASSYEQYF
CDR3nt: TGTGCCAGCAGCGGTACAGCTAGCTCCTACGAGCAGTACTTC

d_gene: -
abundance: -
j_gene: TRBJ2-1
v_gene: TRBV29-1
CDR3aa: CSVESDNEQFF
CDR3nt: TGCAGCGTTGAATCAGACAATGAGCAGTTCTTC

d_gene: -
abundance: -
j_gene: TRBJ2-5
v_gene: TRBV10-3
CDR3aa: CATKEVGFQETQYF
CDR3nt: TGTGCCACGAAAGAGGTGGGTTTCCAAGAGACCCAGTACTTC

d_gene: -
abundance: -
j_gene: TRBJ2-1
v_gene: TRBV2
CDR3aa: CASSQTEYNEQFF
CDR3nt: TGTGCCAGCAGTCAGACAGAGTACAATGAGCAGTTCTTC

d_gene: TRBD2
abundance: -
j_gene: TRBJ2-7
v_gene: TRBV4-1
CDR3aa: CASSQDSGGEQYF
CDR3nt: TGCGCCAGCAGCCAAGATTCGGGGGGCGAGCAGTACTTC

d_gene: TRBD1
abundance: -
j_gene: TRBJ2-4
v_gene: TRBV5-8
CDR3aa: CASSLLGDRASMGAKNIQYF
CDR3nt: TGTGCCAGCAGCTTGCTTGGGGACAGGGCGTCAATGGGAGCCAAAAACATTCAGTACTTC

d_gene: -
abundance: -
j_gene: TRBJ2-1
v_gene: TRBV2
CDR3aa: CASSEEWGLFF
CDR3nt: TGTGCCAGCAGTGAGGAGTGGGGCCTGTTCTTC

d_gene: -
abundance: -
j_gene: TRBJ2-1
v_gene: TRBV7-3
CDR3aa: CASSLANQGTEQFF
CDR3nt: TGTGCCAGCAGCTTAGCCAATCAGGGTACTGAGCAGTTCTTC

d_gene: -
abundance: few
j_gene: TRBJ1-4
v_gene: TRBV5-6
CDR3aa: CASSLRTPGLNEKLFF
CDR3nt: TGTGCCAGCAGCTTGCGTACCCCGGGACTCAATGAAAAACTGTTTTTT

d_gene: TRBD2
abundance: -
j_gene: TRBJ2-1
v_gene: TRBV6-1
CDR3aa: CASSELRTSGTYEQFF
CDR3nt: TGTGCCAGCAGTGAACTCCGGACTAGCGGGACTTATGAGCAGTTCTTC

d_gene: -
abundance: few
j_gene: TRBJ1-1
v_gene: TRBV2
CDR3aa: CASNAQGYRAEAFF
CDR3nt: TGTGCCAGCAATGCCCAGGGCTACCGGGCTGAAGCTTTCTTT

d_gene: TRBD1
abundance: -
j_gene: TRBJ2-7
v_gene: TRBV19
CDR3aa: CASSRGQEPYEQYF
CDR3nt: TGTGCCAGTAGTAGGGGACAGGAACCCTACGAGCAGTACTTC

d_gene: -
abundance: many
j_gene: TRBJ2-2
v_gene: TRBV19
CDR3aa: CASTSDGTGELFF
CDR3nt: TGTGCCAGTACCTCGGACGGAACCGGGGAGCTGTTTTTT

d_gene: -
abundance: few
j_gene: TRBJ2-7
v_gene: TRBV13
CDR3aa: CASSLGSVSYEQYF
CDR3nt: TGTGCCAGCAGCTTAGGGTCAGTCTCCTACGAGCAGTACTTC

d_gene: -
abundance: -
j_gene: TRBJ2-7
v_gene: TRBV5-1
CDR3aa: CASSYGLTLYEQYF
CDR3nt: TGCGCCAGCAGCTACGGACTAACCCTATACGAGCAGTACTTC

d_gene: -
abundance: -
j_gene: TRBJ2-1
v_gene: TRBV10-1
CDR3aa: CASSAGAGVGRNEQFF
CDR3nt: TGCGCCAGCAGTGCCGGGGCGGGCGTGGGGAGAAATGAGCAGTTCTTC

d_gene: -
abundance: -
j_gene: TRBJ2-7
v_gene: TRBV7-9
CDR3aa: CASRQTGRQDVYSYEQYF
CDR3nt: TGTGCCAGCCGGCAAACGGGAAGACAGGATGTGTATTCCTACGAGCAGTACTTC

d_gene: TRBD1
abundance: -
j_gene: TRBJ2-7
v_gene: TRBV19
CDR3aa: CASSPPGQGAVEQYF
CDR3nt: TGTGCCAGTAGTCCCCCGGGACAGGGGGCGGTCGAGCAGTACTTC

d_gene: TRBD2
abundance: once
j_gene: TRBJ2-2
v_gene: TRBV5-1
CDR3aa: CASSPLGLAGGPVNTGELFF
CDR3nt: TGCGCCAGCAGCCCGTTGGGACTAGCGGGAGGGCCGGTGAACACCGGGGAGCTGTTTTTT

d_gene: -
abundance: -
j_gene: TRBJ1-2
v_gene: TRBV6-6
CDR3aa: CASSTGTSDEGEGYTF
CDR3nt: TGTGCCAGCAGTACCGGGACCTCTGATGAGGGGGAAGGCTACACCTTC

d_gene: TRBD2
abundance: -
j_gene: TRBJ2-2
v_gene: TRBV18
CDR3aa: CASSPPTSTNTGELFF
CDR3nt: TGTGCCAGCTCACCCCCGACTAGCACGAACACCGGGGAGCTGTTTTTT

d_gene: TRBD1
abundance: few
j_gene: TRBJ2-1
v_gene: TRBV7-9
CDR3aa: CASSLDRGSEQFF
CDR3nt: TGTGCCAGCAGCTTAGACAGGGGAAGTGAGCAGTTCTTC

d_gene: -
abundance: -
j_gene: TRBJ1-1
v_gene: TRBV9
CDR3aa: CASSPQIPTGMNTEAFF
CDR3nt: TGTGCCAGCAGCCCCCAAATCCCGACAGGAATGAACACTGAAGCTTTCTTT

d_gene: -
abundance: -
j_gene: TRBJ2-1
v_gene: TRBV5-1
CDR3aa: CASSLGTHNEQFF
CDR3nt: TGCGCCAGCAGCTTGGGGACCCACAATGAGCAGTTCTTC

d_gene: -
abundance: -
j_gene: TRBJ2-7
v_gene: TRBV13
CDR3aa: CASSSSGGTFEQYF
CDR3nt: TGTGCCAGCAGCTCTAGTGGCGGGACGTTCGAGCAGTACTTC

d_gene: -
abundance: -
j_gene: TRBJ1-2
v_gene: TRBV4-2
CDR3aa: CASRGPGHNYGYTF
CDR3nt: TGTGCCAGCAGGGGGCCGGGACACAACTATGGCTACACCTTC

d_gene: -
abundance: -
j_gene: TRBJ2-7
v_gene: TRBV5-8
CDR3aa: CASSLVGVLEQYF
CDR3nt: TGTGCCAGCAGCTTGGTGGGAGTTCTCGAGCAGTACTTC

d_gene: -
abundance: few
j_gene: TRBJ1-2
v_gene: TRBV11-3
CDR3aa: CASTPSGGHGYGYTF
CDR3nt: TGTGCCAGCACCCCGTCGGGGGGGCATGGCTATGGCTACACCTTC

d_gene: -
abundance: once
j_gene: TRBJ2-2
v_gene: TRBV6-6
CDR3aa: CASSTPRGRNGELFF
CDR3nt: TGTGCCAGCAGTACCCCCCGGGGTCGAAATGGGGAGCTGTTTTTT

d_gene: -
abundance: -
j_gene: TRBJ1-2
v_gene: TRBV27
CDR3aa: CASSHSGVANYGYTF
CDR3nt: TGTGCCAGCTCACACTCGGGGGTAGCGAACTATGGCTACACCTTC

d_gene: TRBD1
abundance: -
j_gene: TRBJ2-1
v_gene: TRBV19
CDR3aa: CASSIDPGQLNEQFF
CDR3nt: TGTGCCAGTAGTATAGATCCGGGACAGCTCAATGAGCAGTTCTTC

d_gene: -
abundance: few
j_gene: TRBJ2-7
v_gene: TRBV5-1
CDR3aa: CASSLEGIYEQYF
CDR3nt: TGCGCCAGCAGCTTGGAGGGAATCTACGAGCAGTACTTC

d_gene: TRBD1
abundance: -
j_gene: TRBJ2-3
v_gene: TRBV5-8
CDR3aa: CASSLGDRAADTQYF
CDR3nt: TGTGCCAGCAGCTTGGGAGACAGGGCAGCAGATACGCAGTATTTT

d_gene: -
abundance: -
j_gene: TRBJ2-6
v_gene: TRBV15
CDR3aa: CATSRRRATGANVLTF
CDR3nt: TGTGCCACCAGCAGACGCAGGGCTACTGGGGCCAACGTCCTGACTTTC

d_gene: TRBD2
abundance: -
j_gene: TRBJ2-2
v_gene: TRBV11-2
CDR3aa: CASRGLAAMNTGELFF
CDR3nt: TGTGCCAGCAGGGGCCTAGCGGCCATGAACACCGGGGAGCTGTTTTTT

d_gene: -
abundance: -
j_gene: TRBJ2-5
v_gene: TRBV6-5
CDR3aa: CASLDTGAGETQYF
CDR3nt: TGTGCCAGCCTCGACACAGGGGCGGGGGAGACCCAGTACTTC

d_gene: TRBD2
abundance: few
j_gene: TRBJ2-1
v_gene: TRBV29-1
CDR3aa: CSVGTSGYNEQFF
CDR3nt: TGCAGCGTCGGGACTAGCGGATACAATGAGCAGTTCTTC

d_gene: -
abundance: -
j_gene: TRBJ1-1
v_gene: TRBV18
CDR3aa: CASSPGVENTEAFF
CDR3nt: TGTGCCAGCTCACCAGGGGTAGAAAACACTGAAGCTTTCTTT

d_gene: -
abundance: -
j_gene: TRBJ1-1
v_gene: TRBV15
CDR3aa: CATSRRVVNTEAFF
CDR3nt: TGTGCCACCAGCAGACGGGTTGTGAACACTGAAGCTTTCTTT

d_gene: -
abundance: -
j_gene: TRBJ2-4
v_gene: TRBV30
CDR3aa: CAWTRRGRWGIQYF
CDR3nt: TGTGCCTGGACCAGAAGGGGGAGATGGGGCATTCAGTACTTC

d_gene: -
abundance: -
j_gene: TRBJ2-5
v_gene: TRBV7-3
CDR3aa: CASSQRLEETQYF
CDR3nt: TGTGCCAGCAGCCAAAGACTAGAAGAGACCCAGTACTTC

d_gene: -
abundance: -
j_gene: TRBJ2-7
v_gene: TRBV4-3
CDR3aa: CASSQEAGHYEQYF
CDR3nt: TGCGCCAGCAGCCAAGAGGCAGGCCACTACGAGCAGTACTTC

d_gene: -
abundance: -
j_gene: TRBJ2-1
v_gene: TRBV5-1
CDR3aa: CATGTASYNEQFF
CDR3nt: TGCGCCACCGGGACGGCAAGCTACAATGAGCAGTTCTTC

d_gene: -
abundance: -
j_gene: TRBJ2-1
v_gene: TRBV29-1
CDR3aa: CSVERRGTYNEQFF
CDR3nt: TGCAGCGTTGAAAGAAGGGGGACCTACAATGAGCAGTTCTTC

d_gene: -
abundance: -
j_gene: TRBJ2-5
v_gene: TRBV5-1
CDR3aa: CASSGGAGAKETQYF
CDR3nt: TGCGCCAGCAGCGGGGGCGCTGGGGCAAAAGAGACCCAGTACTTC

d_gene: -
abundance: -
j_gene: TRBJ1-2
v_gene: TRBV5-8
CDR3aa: CASGGGDRNYGYTF
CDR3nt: TGTGCCAGCGGGGGCGGGGATCGAAACTATGGCTACACCTTC

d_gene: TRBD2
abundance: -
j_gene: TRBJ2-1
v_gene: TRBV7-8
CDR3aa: CASSPGLAGSSYNEQFF
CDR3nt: TGTGCCAGCAGCCCAGGACTAGCGGGATCCTCCTACAATGAGCAGTTCTTC

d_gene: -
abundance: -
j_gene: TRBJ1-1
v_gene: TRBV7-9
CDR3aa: CASSSEGSSNTEAFF
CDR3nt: TGTGCCAGCAGCTCAGAAGGAAGCTCGAACACTGAAGCTTTCTTT

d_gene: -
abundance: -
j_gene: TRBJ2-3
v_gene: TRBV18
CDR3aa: CASSPTGVSTDTQYF
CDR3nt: TGTGCCAGCTCACCAACCGGGGTTAGCACAGATACGCAGTATTTT

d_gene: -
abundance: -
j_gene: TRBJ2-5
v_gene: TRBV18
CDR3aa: CASSPKGETQYF
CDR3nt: TGTGCCAGCTCACCTAAGGGGGAGACCCAGTACTTC